The entry below gives a single T cell receptor beta chain sequence along with its context. Its matching antigen is unknown. The data were obtained in a study of T-cell memory formation after mild COVID-19. Study conclusions and caveats: The study detected some responding clones in pre-infection memory, suggesting cross-reactive memory joined. SARS-CoV-2 specificity of second-wave clones peaking day 37 was unconfirmed.

TCRdb independently ran MiXCR on the 5' RACE reads; one entry per CDR3 protein. The data show roughly 450,000 distinct CDR3 sequences, about 18% seen once. This clonotype was sampled from an adult woman who had mild COVID-19 (a few samples of this study predate the infection). Cell type and time point are not known. The sequencing input was PBMCs or a T cell subset sorted from them (not recorded which).

DNA for the CDR3: TGCAGCGTTTTGCAGGGGGCGAGGGGCTACACCTTC. This codes for CSVLQGARGYTF. The chain joins TRBV29-1 to TRBJ1-2, with 8 nucleotides matching TRBD1. Trimming at V came to 5 bases and at J to 8 bases, leaving 7 bases not matched to a gene. The CDR3 contains 12 residues. The germline V gene encodes CDR1 SQVTM and CDR2 ANQGSEA.